The 12 T cell receptor beta chains listed next were all sequenced from one sample in a study of monozygotic twins with inflammatory bowel disease. TCRdb processed the 5' RACE reads again and assigns one entry to each CDR3 protein, with no DNA. The specimen's table records approximately 400,000 distinct CDR3 sequences. Material: blood. These receptors originate from a human donor with ulcerative colitis or Crohn's disease, or a healthy co-twin of an affected twin (not recorded which).

The V gene is TRBV20-1, the J gene TRBJ2-3; the D call of TRBD1 rests on TCRdb alone, since no DNA is present to check it. The CDR3 contains 14 residues. Germline lookup yields CDR1 DFQATT and CDR2 SNEGSKA (reference sequence). CDR3 residues: CSASRDRDTDTQYF.

The chain combines TRBV6-2 or TRBV6-3 with TRBJ1-5. The CDR3 extends over 14 amino acids. Germline CDR1 reads MNHEY; CDR2 reads SVGEGT. This CDR3 is CASNRKVSNQPQHF.

This chain's CDR3 is CASSLGTGIYNEQFF. The chain carries TRBV7-2 and TRBJ2-1; no DNA is available, so the TRBD1 call from TCRdb remains unchecked. Germline-derived CDR1 and CDR2 are SGHTA and FQGNSA. This CDR3 is built from 15 residues. The full variable domain, rest sourced from reference TRBV7-2 and TRBJ2-1, is GAGVSQSPSNKVTEKGKDVELRCDPISGHTALYWYRQSLGQGLEFLIYFQGNSAPDKSGLPSDRFSAERTGGSVSTLTIQRTQQEDSAVYLCASSLGTGIYNEQFFGPGTRLTVL.

The chain recombines TRBV6-2 or TRBV6-3 with TRBJ2-1. Germline V gene sequence: CDR1 MNHEY, CDR2 SVGEGT. The CDR3 extends over 15 amino acids. CDR3: CASSSGQESYNEQFF.

The chain employs TRBV29-1 and TRBJ2-7; TCRdb names TRBD2, which stays unverified in the absence of DNA. Per germline, CDR1 SQVTM and CDR2 ANQGSEA. The CDR3 extends over 14 amino acids. The CDR3 sequence is CSVRLAGGRYEQYF.

V gene TRBV12-3 or TRBV12-4 combines with J gene TRBJ1-5. This CDR3 is 15 amino acids long. The CDR3 sequence is CASTSFSGSNQPQHF.

This chain uses TRBV12-3 or TRBV12-4 with TRBJ2-7; TCRdb selects TRBD1, and the lack of DNA leaves this call unchecked. The CDR3 totals 15 residues. The CDR3 protein is CASSSRDRASDEQYF.

This rearrangement joins TRBV5-1 to TRBJ1-2; checking the TCRdb D call of TRBD1 is not possible without DNA. CDR1 SGHRS and CDR2 YFSETQ come from the germline V gene. The CDR3 contains 16 residues. CDR3 in amino acids: CASSLDRGHSNYGYTF. The complete variable domain, with remaining parts taken from reference TRBV5-1 and TRBJ1-2, reads KAGVTQTPRYLIKTRGQQVTLSCSPISGHRSVSWYQQTPGQGLQFLFEYFSETQRNKGNFPGRFSGRQFSNSRSEMNVSTLELGDSALYLCASSLDRGHSNYGYTFGSGTRLTVV.

V is TRBV2 and J is TRBJ1-2; TCRdb gives TRBD1 as the D gene, but with no DNA this cannot be confirmed. This CDR3 spans 13 amino acids. CDR1 and CDR2 from the germline V gene are SNHLY and FYNNEI. CDR3 amino acids: CASSFNRAMGYTF.

The rearrangement joins TRBV9 to TRBJ2-3; there is no DNA to check the TCRdb D call of TRBD2. The length of the CDR3 is 14 residues. Germline lookup yields CDR1 SGDLS and CDR2 YYNGEE. The CDR3 spells CASKRLVSTDTQYF.

The chain has TRBV4-3 and TRBJ2-1. The CDR3 has 15 residues. Germline lookup yields CDR1 LGHNA and CDR2 YSLEER. The CDR3 loop is CASSLDRAPYNEQFF.

The chain employs TRBV6-2 or TRBV6-3 and TRBJ1-2; no DNA is available, so the TRBD1 call from TCRdb remains unchecked. The CDR3 is made up of 13 amino acids. Germline V gives CDR1 MNHEY, CDR2 SVGEGT. The CDR3 loop is CASRHDRSYGYTF.